This TCR beta chain is from a study of blood T cells in healthy people across ages. It was with a sample-barcoded 5' primer and a J-beta primer mix that a second PCR of roughly 7 to 12 cycles was run. A single record per CDR3 protein comes from TCRdb applying MiXCR to the 5' RACE reads. The data show around 1,000,000 distinct CDR3 sequences, around 27% seen once. Trimming took off 8 bases at V and 4 bases at J, with 20 bases between the two ends. The V gene's germline CDR1 is MNHEY and CDR2 SVGAGI. The length of the CDR3 is 15 residues. The data also belong to a second study, concerning T cells of mothers and their children.

The source is a girl aged 2-10 years in good health. The chain combines TRBV6-5 with TRBJ1-2, with a possible D match to TRBD1 (6 bases). Material for sequencing was blood. The CDR3 is CASASSTGTIYGYTF. The CDR3 bases are TGTGCCAGCGCAAGCTCAACCGGGACAATCTATGGCTACACCTTC.